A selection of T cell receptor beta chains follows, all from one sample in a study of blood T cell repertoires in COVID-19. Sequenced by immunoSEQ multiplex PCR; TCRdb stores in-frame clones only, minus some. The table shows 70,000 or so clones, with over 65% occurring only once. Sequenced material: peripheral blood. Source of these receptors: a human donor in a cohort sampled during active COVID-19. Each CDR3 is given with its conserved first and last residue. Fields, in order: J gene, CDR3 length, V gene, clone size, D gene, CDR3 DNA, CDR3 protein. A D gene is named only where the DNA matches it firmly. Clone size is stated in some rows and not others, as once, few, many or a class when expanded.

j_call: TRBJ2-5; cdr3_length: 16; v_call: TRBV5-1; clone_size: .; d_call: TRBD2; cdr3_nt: TGCGCCAGCAGGTTGGGAGCGGGAGGTTTCCAAGAGACCCAGTACTTC; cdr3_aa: CASRLGAGGFQETQYF
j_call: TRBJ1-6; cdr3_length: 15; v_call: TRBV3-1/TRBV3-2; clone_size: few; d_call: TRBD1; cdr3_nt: TGTGCCAGCAGCCCCGGACAGGGGATAGGTTCACCCCTCCACTTT; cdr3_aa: CASSPGQGIGSPLHF
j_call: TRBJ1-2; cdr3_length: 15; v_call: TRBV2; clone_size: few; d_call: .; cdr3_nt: TGTGCCAGCAGTGAATGGCAGGGTAGGAGCTATGGCTACACCTTC; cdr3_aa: CASSEWQGRSYGYTF
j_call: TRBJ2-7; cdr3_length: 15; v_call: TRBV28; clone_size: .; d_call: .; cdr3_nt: TGTGCCAGCAGCCTGGGCCAGAGAACCCCCTACGAGCAGTACTTC; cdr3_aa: CASSLGQRTPYEQYF
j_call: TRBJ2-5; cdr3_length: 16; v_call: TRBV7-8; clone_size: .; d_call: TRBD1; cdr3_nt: TGTGCCAGCAGCTTAGGGCCGGGACAGGGGCAAGAGACCCAGTACTTC; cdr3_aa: CASSLGPGQGQETQYF
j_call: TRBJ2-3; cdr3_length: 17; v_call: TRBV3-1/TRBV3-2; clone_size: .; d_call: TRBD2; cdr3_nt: TGTGCCAGCAGCCAAGGTCGGGTAGCGGGGGGCACAGATACGCAGTATTTT; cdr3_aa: CASSQGRVAGGTDTQYF
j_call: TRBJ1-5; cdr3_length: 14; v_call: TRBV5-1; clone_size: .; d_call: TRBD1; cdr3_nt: TGCGCCAGCAGCCGCGGACAGGGAGGGCAGCCCCAGCATTTT; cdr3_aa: CASSRGQGGQPQHF
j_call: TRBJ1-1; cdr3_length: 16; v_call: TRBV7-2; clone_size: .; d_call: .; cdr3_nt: TGTGCCAGCAGCCCCGATAACGGACACCCGAACACTGAAGCTTTCTTT; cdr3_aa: CASSPDNGHPNTEAFF
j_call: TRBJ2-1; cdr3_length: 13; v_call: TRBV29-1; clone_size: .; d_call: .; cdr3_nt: TGCAGCGTTGGAGCGGCGTACTACAATGAGCAGTTCTTC; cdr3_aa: CSVGAAYYNEQFF
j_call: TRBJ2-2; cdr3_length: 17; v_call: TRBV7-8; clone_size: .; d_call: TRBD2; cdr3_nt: TGTGCCAGCAGCCAAACATTTACTAGCGAGAACACCGGGGAGCTGTTTTTT; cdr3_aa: CASSQTFTSENTGELFF
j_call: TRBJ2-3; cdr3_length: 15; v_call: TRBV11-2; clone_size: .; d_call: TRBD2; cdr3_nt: TGTGCCAGCAGCTCGACTAGCGGGAGGGGAGGGACGCAGTATTTT; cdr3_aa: CASSSTSGRGGTQYF
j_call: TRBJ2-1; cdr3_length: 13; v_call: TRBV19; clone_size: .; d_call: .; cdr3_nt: TGTGCCAGTAGTTGGGGGCAGTGGGATGAGCAGTTCTTC; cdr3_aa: CASSWGQWDEQFF
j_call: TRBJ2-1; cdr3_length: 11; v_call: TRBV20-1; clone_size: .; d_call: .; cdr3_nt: TGCAGTGCTCAGACAGTAAACGAGCAGTTCTTC; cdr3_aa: CSAQTVNEQFF
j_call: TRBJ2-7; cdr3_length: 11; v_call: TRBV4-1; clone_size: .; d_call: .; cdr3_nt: TGCGCCAGCAGCCCAGTCAGGGAGCAGTACTTC; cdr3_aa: CASSPVREQYF
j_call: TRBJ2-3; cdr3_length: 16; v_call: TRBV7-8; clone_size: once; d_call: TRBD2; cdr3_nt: TGTGCCAGCAGCTTAGCGACTAGCGGGAGCTCAGATACGCAGTATTTT; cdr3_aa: CASSLATSGSSDTQYF
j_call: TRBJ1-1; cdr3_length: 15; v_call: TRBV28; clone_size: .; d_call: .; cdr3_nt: TGTGCCAGCAGTTTGGCGCAACAGGGTGGCACTGAAGCTTTCTTT; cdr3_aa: CASSLAQQGGTEAFF
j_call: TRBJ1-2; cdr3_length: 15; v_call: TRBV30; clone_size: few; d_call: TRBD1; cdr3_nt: TGTGCCTGGATGGAGACAGGGGGCTTTGGATATGGCTACACCTTC; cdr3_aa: CAWMETGGFGYGYTF
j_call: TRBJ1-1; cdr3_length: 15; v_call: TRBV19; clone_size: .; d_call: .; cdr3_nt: TGTGCCAGTAGTAGCACTTCAGGGGCCGCCACTGAAGCTTTCTTT; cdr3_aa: CASSSTSGAATEAFF
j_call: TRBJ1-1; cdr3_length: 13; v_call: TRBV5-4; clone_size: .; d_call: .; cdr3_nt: TGTGCCAGCAGCTCTCGAGGGAGCACTGAAGCTTTCTTT; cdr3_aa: CASSSRGSTEAFF
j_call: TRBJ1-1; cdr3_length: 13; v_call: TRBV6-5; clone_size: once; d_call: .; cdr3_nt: TGTGCCAGCCGGAGGGCAGGAAACACTGAAGCTTTCTTT; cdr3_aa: CASRRAGNTEAFF
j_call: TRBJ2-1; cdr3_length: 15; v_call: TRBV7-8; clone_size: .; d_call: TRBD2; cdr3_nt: TGTGCCAGCAGCCGAGTGCGGGGGGGTTACAATGAGCAGTTCTTC; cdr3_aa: CASSRVRGGYNEQFF
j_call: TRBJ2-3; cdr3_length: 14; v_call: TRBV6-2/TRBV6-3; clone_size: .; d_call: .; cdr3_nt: TGTGCCAGCAGTTCTGTGGTACTCACAGATACGCAGTATTTT; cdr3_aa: CASSSVVLTDTQYF
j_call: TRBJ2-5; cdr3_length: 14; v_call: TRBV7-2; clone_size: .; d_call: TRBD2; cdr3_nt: TGTGCCAGCAGCTCAAATAGCGGGAGCGGGACCCAGTACTTC; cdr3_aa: CASSSNSGSGTQYF
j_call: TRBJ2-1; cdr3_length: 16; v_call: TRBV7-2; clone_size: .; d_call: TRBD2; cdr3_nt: TGTGCCAGCAGCTTCCGGGGACTAGCGGGAGGCACTGAGCAGTTCTTC; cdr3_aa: CASSFRGLAGGTEQFF
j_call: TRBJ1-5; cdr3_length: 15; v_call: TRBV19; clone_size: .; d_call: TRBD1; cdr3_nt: TGTGCCAGTAGTCCCGCGACAGGGGGGGATCAGCCCCAGCATTTT; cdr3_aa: CASSPATGGDQPQHF
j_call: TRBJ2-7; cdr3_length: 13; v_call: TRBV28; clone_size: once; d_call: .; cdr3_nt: TGTGCCAGCAAGGGGCCCGGAAGATACGAGCAGTACTTC; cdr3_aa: CASKGPGRYEQYF
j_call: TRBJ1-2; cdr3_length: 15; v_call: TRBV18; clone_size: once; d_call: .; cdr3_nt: TGTGCCAGCTCACCAGGACAGACAATTAACTATGGCTACACCTTC; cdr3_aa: CASSPGQTINYGYTF
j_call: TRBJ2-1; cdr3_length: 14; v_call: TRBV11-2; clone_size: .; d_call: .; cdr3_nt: TGTGCCAGCAGCTTGCTAGACGTGTACAATGAGCAGTTCTTC; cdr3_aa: CASSLLDVYNEQFF
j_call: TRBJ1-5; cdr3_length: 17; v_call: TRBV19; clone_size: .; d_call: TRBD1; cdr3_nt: TGTGCCAGTAGTATACTCCGGGGGACAGGGGATAATCAGCCCCAGCATTTT; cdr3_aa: CASSILRGTGDNQPQHF
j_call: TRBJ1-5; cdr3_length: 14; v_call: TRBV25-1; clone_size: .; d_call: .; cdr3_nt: TGTGCCAGCAGTGAATGGGGGAGGGGGCAGCCCCAGCATTTT; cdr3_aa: CASSEWGRGQPQHF
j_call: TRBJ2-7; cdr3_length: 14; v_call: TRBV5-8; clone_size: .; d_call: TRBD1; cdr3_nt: TGTGCCAGCAGCTTGGACAGGGGCTCCTACGAGCAGTACTTC; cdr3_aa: CASSLDRGSYEQYF
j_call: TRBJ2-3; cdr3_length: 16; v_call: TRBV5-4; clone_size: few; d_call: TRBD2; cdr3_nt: TGTGCCAGCAGCTTTGTTTCAGCGGGGAACACAGATACGCAGTATTTT; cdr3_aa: CASSFVSAGNTDTQYF
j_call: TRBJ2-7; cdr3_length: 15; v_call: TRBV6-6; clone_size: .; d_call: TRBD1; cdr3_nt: TGTGCCAGCAGTCTTAACCGGGACAGGGGTTACGAGCAGTACTTC; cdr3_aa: CASSLNRDRGYEQYF
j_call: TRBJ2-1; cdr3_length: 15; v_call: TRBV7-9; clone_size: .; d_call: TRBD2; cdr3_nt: TGTGCCAGCAGCCCAACTAGCGGACTATACAATGAGCAGTTCTTC; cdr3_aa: CASSPTSGLYNEQFF
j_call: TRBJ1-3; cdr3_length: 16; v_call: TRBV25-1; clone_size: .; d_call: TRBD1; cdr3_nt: TGTGCCAGCAGTGAATCCTCAGGGGGCTCTGGAAACACCATATATTTT; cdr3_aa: CASSESSGGSGNTIYF
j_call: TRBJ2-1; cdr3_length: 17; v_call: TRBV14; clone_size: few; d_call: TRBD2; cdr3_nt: TGTGCCAGCAGCCACCGAGCGGGAGGGCTTTCCTACAATGAGCAGTTCTTC; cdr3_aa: CASSHRAGGLSYNEQFF
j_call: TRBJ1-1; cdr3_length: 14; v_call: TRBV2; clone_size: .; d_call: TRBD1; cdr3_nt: TGTGCCAGCAGCGAACAGGGGCGAGACACTGAAGCTTTCTTT; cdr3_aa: CASSEQGRDTEAFF
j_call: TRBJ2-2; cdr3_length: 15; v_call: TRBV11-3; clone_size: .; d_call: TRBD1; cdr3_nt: TGTGCCAGCAGCTGGGGACAGGGAGGCACCGGGGAGCTGTTTTTT; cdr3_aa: CASSWGQGGTGELFF
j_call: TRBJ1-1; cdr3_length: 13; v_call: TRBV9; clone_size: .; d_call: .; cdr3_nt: TGTGCCAGCAGCCTCCAGGTGGACACTGAAGCTTTCTTT; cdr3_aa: CASSLQVDTEAFF
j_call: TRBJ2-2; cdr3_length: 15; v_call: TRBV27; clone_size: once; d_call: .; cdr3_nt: TGTGCCAGCAGTTTAATGGGGGGGAACACCGGGGAGCTGTTTTTT; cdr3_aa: CASSLMGGNTGELFF
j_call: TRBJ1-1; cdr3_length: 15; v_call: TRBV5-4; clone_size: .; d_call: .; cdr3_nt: TGTGCCAGCAGCTTGGGACAAACTCTGGGCACTGAAGCTTTCTTT; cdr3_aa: CASSLGQTLGTEAFF
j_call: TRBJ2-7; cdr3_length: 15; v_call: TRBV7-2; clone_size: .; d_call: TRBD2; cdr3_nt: TGTGCCAGCAGCTTAACTAGCGGCAGCTCCTACGAGCAGTACTTC; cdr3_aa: CASSLTSGSSYEQYF
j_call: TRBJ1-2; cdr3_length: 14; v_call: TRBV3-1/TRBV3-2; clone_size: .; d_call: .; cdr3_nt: TGTGCCAGCAGCCACGCCGGGAGCCAGAAGGGCTACACCTTC; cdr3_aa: CASSHAGSQKGYTF
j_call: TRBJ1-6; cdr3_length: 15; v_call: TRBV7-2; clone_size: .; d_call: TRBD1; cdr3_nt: TGTGCCAGCAGCCCCGGACAGGGGGCGTTGTCACCCCTCCACTTT; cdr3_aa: CASSPGQGALSPLHF
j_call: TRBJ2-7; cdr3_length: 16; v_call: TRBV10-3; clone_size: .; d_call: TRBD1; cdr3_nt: TGTGCCATCAGTGAGACTACCGGGACAGGGTCCTACGAGCAGTACTTC; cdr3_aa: CAISETTGTGSYEQYF
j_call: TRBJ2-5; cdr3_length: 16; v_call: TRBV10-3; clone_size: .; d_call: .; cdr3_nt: TGTGCCATCAGTGACCATAATGAGGGGGCGGGGGAGACCCAGTACTTC; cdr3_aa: CAISDHNEGAGETQYF
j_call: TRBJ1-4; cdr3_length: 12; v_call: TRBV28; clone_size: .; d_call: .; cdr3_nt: TGTGCCAGCAGTCTACGAAATGAAAAACTGTTTTTT; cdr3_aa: CASSLRNEKLFF
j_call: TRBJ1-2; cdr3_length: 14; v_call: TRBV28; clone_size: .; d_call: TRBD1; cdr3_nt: TGTGCCAGCAACTCCGGACAGGGATGGTATGGCTACACCTTC; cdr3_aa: CASNSGQGWYGYTF
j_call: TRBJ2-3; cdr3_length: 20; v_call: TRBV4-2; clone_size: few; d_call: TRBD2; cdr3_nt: TGTGCCAGCAGCCAAGGTCCCGTGGGCAGACTAGCGGGTCTCGAATATACGCAGTATTTT; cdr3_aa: CASSQGPVGRLAGLEYTQYF
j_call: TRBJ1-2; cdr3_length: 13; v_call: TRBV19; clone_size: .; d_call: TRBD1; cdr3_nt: TGTGCCAGTAGTACGGGGACAGGAACTGGCTACACCTTC; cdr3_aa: CASSTGTGTGYTF
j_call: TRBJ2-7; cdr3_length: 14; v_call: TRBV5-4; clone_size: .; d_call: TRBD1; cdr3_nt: TGTGCCAGCAGCTTGGACGGGACAGGGTACGAGCAGTACTTC; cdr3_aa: CASSLDGTGYEQYF
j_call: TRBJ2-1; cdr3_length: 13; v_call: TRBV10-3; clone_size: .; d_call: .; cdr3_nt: TGTGCCATCAGTGGACAGGAGATAAATGAGCAGTTCTTC; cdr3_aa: CAISGQEINEQFF
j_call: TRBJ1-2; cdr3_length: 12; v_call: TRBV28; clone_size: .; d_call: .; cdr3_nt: TGTGCCAGCACCCTTAAGGGGTATGGCTACACCTTC; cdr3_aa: CASTLKGYGYTF